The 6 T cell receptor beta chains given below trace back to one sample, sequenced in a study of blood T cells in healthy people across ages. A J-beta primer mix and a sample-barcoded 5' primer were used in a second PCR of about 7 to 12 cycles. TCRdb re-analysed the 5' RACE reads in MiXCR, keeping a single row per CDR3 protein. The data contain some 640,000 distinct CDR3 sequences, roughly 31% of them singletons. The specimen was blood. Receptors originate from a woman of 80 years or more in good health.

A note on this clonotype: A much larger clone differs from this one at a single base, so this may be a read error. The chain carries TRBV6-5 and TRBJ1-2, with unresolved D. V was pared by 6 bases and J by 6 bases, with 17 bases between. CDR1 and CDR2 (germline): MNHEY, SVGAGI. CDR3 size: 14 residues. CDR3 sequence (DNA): TGTGCCAGCAGCCGGCAAGGATCTTTGAATGGCTACACCTTC. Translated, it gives CASSRQGSLNGYTF.

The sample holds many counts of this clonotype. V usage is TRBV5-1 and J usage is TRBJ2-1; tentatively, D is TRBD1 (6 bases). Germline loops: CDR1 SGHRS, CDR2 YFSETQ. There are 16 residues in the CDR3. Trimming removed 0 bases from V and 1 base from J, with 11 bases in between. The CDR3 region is CASSLVTGKSYNEQFF. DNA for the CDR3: TGCGCCAGCAGCTTGGTAACAGGGAAATCCTACAATGAGCAGTTCTTC.

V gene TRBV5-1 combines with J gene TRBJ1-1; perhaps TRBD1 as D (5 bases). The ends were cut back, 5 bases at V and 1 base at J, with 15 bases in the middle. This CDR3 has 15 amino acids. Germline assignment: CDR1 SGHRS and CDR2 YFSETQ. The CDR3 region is CASSSAGTGNTEAFF. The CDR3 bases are TGCGCCAGCAGTTCGGCCGGGACGGGGAACACTGAAGCTTTCTTT.

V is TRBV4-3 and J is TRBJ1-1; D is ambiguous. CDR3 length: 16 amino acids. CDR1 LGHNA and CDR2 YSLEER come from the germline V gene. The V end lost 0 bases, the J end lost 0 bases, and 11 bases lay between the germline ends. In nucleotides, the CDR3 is TGCGCCAGCAGCCAAGATTTAGGCCTAATGAACACTGAAGCTTTCTTT. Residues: CASSQDLGLMNTEAFF.

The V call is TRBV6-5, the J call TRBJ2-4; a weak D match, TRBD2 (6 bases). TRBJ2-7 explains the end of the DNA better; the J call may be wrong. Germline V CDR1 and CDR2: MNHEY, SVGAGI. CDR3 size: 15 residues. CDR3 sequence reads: CASSLGPSDGYEQYF. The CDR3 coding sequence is TGTGCCAGCAGCCTAGGACCTAGCGACGGTTACGAGCAGTACTTC.

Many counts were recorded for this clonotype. The CDR3 spells CASSGERYEQYF. The CDR3 DNA reads as TGTGCCAGCAGCGGGGAGCGCTACGAGCAGTACTTC. The chain carries TRBV5-5 and TRBJ2-7; D possibly corresponds to TRBD2 (5 bases). The germline CDR1 and CDR2 sequences are SGHKS and YYEKEE (reference sequence). The CDR3 covers 12 residues. V lost 4 bases and J 3 bases, leaving 8 bases between the germline ends. Full variable domain (missing parts from reference TRBV5-5 and TRBJ2-7): DAGVTQSPTHLIKTRGQQVTLRCSPISGHKSVSWYQQVLGQGPQFIFQYYEKEERGRGNFPDRFSARQFPNYSSELNVNALLLGDSALYLCASSGERYEQYFGPGTRLTVT.